Sequencing of this TCR beta chain was carried out in a study of PD-1 blockade in classical Hodgkin lymphoma. Time point here: cycle 4 day 1 (C4D1), after less than 7 weeks of nivolumab. The patients all showed relapse after autologous stem cell transplantation, while their brentuximab vedotin exposure varied. Per the germline V gene, CDR1 is KGHSH and CDR2 is LQKENI. This CDR3 has 15 amino acids. V was pared by 4 bases and J by 7 bases, with 8 bases of the junction left unmatched. TCRdb keeps only in-frame clones here, not all; method: immunoSEQ multiplex PCR. The sample consists of 25,000 to 35,000 clones, 72% of them appearing once.

This specimen was peripheral blood mononuclear cells (PBMCs), taken before the fourth cycle of nivolumab. The sequence was collected from a human donor with classical Hodgkin lymphoma. This chain connects TRBV18 to TRBJ1-1, with 11 bases identical to TRBD1. CDR3 sequence (DNA): TGTGCCAGCTCACTTCCGGGACAGGGGGTAATTGAAGCTTTCTTT. It yields the protein CASSLPGQGVIEAFF.